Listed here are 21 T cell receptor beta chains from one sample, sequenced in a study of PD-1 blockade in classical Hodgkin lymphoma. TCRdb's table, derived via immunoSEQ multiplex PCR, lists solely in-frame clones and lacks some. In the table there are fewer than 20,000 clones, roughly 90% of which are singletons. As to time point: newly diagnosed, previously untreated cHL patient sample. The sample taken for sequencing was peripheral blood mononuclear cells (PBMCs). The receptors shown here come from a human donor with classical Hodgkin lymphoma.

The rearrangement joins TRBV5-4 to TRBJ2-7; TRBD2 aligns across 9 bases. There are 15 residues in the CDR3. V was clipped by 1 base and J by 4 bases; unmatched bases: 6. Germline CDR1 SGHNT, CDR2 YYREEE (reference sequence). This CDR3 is CASSLWASGAYEQYF. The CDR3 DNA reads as TGTGCCAGCAGCTTGTGGGCTAGCGGGGCTTACGAGCAGTACTTC.

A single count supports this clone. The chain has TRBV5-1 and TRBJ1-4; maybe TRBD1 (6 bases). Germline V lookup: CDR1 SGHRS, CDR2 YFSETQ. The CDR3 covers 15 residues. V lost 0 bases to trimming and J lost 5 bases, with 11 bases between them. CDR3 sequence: CASSLDRGSNEKLFF. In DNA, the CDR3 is TGCGCCAGCAGCTTGGATAGGGGGTCGAATGAAAAACTGTTTTTT.

CDR3 nucleotide sequence: TGTGCCAGCAGTGAATTACAGGGTGATGAGCAGTTCTTC. Translating gives CASSELQGDEQFF. The gene calls are TRBV25-1 and TRBJ2-1, with D perhaps matching TRBD1 (6 bases). This CDR3 has 13 residues. Germline CDR1 is MGHDK and CDR2 is SYGVNS. The ends were cut back, 1 base at V and 8 bases at J, with 9 bases in the middle.

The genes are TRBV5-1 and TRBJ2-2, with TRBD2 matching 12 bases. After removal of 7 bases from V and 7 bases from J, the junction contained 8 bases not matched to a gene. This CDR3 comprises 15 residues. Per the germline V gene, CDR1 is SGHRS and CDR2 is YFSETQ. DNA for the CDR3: TGCGCCAGCTCTAGCGGGAGGGCCCTCGACGGGGAGCTGTTTTTT. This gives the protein CASSSGRALDGELFF.

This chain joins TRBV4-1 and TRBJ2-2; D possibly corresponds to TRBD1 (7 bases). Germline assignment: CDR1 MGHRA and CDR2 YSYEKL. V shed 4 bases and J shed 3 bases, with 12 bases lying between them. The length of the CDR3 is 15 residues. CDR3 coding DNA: TGCGCCAGCAGCCTAACAGGGGAGGACACCGGGGAGCTGTTTTTT. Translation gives CASSLTGEDTGELFF.

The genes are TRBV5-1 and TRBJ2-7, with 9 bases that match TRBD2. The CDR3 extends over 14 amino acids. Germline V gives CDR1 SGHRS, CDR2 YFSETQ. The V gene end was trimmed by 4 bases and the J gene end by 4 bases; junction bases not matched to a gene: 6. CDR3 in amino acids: CASSVSGSWYEQYF. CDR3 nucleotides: TGCGCCAGCAGCGTTAGCGGGAGTTGGTACGAGCAGTACTTC.

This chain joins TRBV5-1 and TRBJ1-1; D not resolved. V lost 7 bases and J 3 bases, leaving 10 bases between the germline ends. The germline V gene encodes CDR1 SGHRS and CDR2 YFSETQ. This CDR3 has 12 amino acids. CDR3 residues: CASRIVDTEAFF. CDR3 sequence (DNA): TGCGCCAGCCGGATAGTGGACACTGAAGCTTTCTTT.

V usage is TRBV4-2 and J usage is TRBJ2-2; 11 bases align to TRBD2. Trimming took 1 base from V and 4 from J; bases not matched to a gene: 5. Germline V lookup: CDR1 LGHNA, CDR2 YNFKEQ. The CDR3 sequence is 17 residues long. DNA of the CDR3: TGTGCCAGCAGCCAAGGGGGACTAGCGGATAGCACCGGGGAGCTGTTTTTT. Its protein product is CASSQGGLADSTGELFF.

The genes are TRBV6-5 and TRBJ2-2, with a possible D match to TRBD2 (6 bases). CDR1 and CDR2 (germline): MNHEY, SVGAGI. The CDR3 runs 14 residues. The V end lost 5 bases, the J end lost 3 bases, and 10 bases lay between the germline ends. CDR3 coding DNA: TGTGCCAGCAGTACTCTAGCGTACACCGGGGAGCTGTTTTTT. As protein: CASSTLAYTGELFF.

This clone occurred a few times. The CDR3 spells CASTPRWAGETQYF. The CDR3, as DNA: TGTGCCAGCACCCCCCGGTGGGCGGGAGAGACCCAGTACTTC. This sequence joins TRBV6-1 and TRBJ2-5, with D perhaps matching TRBD2 (5 bases). Germline V gene data show CDR1 as MNHNS and CDR2 as SASEGT. The ends were cut back, 7 bases at V and 4 bases at J, with 16 bases in the middle. The CDR3 covers 14 residues.

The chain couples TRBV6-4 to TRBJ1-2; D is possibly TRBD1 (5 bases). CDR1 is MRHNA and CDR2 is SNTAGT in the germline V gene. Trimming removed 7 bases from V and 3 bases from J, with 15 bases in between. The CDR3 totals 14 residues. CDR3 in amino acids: CASTPGGDDYGYTF. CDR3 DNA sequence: TGTGCCAGCACCCCTGGGGGAGATGACTATGGCTACACCTTC.

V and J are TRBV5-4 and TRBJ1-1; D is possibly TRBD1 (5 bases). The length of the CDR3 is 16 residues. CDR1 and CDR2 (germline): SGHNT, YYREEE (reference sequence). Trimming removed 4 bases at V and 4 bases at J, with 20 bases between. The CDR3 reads CASSHSGRVSSTEAFF. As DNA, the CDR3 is TGTGCCAGCAGCCATAGCGGCAGGGTGAGCTCCACTGAAGCTTTCTTT.

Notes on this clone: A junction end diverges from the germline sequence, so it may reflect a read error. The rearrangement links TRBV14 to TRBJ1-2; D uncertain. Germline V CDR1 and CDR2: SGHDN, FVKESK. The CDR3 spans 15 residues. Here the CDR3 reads CANSQDRLAGYGYTF. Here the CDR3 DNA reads TGTGCCAACAGCCAAGATCGGCTGGCCGGCTATGGCTACACCTTC.

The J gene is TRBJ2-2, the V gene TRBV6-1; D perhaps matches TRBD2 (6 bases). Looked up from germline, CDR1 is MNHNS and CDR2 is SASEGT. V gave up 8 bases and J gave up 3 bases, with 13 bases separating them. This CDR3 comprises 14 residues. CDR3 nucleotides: TGTGCCAGCGTCGGGACTGGGGACACCGGGGAGCTGTTTTTT. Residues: CASVGTGDTGELFF.

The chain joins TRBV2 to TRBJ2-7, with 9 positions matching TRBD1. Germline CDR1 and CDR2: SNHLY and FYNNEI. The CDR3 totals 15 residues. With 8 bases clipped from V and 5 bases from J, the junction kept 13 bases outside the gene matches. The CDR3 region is CASLVTPGQGHEQYF. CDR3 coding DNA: TGTGCCAGCCTAGTGACTCCGGGACAGGGCCACGAGCAGTACTTC.

CDR3 sequence: CASSVGGGDTDTQYF. CDR3 coding DNA: TGTGCCAGCAGTGTAGGGGGCGGCGACACAGATACGCAGTATTTT. This chain uses TRBV6-4 with TRBJ2-3; 7 bases align to TRBD1. The V gene's germline CDR1 is MRHNA and CDR2 SNTAGT. The CDR3 runs 15 residues. Losses at the gene ends were 4 bases for V and 2 bases for J; bases not matched to a gene: 6.

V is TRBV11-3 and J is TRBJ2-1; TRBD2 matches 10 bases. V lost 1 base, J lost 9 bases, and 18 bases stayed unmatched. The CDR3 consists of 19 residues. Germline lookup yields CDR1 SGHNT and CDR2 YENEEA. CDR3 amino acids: CASSLVPVGAGGPSGEQFF. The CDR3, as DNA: TGTGCCAGCAGCTTAGTCCCCGTGGGAGCGGGAGGGCCTTCCGGTGAGCAGTTCTTC.

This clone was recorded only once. The CDR3 loop reads CSGRGQEKLFF. The CDR3 region has the DNA TGCAGTGGCAGGGGTCAGGAAAAACTGTTTTTT. The chain has TRBV20-1 and TRBJ1-4, with D possibly being TRBD1 (6 bases). Germline V gene data show CDR1 as DFQATT and CDR2 as SNEGSKA (reference sequence). CDR3 length equals 11 residues. Trimming cost V 7 bases and J 8 bases, with 11 bases left between them.

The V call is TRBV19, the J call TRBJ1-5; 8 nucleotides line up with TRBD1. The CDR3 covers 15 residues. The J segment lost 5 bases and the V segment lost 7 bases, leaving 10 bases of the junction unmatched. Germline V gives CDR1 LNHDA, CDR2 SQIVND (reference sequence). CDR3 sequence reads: CASMRDRRVYQPQHF. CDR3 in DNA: TGTGCCAGTATGAGGGACAGGCGGGTCTATCAGCCCCAGCATTTT.

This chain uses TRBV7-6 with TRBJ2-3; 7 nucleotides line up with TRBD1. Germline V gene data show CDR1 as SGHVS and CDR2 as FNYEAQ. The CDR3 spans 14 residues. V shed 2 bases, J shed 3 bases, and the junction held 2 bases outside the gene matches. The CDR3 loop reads CASSLTGDTDTQYF. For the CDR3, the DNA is TGTGCCAGCAGCTTAACAGGGGATACAGATACGCAGTATTTT.

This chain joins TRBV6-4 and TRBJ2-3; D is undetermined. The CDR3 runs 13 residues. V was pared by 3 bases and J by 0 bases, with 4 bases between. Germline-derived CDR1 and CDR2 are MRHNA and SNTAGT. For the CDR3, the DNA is TGTGCCAGCAGTGAAGCTAGCACAGATACGCAGTATTTT. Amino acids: CASSEASTDTQYF.